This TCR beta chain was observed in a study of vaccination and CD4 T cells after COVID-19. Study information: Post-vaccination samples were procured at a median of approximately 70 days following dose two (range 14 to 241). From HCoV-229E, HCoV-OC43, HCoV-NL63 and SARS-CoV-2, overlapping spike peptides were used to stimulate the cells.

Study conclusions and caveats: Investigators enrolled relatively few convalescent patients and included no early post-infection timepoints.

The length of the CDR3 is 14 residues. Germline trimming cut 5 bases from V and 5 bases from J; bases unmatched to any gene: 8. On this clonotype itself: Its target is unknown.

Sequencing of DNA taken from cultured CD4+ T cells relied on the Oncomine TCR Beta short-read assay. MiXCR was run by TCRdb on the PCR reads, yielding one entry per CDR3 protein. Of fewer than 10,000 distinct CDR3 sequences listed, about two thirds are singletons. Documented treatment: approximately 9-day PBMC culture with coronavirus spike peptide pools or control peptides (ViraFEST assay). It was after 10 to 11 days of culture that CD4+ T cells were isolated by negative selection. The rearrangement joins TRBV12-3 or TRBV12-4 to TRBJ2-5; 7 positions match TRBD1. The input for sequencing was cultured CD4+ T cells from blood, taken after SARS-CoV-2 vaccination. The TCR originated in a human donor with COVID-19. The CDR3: CASSPRQGIETQYF. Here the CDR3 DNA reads TGTGCCAGCAGTCCGCGACAGGGTATCGAGACCCAGTACTTC.